The source of this TCR beta chain is a study of massively parallel sequencing of T cell beta chains (dated by TCRdb to about 2009). Background on the whole study: The study profiled human TCR beta CDR3 diversity in peripheral blood using 5'-RACE, Illumina short-read sequencing and a dedicated short-read assembly strategy. General conclusions and limits of the study: A unique TRBV gene could be assigned to only approximately 23,000 (around 70%) of the clonotypes. CDR3 beta length spanned 21 to 81 nucleotides, with a peak at 45 nucleotides. Across the 33,664 distinct clonotypes, single-copy clonotypes accounted for roughly 59% of clonotypes yet represented only around 18% of assemblies. Since the RNA was pooled from many donors, the results capture clonotype abundance averaged across the population rather than the repertoire of any individual. TRBV usage was found to range from around 0.01% for TRBV17 to 24.6% for TRBV20-1, and TRBJ usage was found to range from under 2% for TRBJ2-6 to approximately 17% for TRBJ2-1. A single sequence read supported most clonotypes (about 70% of the roughly 35,000), and this single-read support could in principle inflate apparent diversity. Preferential PCR amplification of some TRBV and TRBJ sequences may have skewed the reported gene usage frequencies. By subsampling, clonotype counts were shown to rise linearly with read number, indicating that sequencing depth was far from saturation.

Trimming takes 1 base from V and 2 bases from J, and the germline ends sit 5 bases apart. CDR1 and CDR2, looked up from the germline V gene (reference sequence), are DFQATT and SNEGSKA. The CDR3 measures 12 amino acids from cysteine to phenylalanine. Just the 36-base CDR3 DNA is kept, in frame starting at base 1. The sequencer was an Illumina Genome Analyzer II. Two rounds of nested PCR with TRBC1/TRBC2-specific primers produced a RACE product of about 520 bp, and the RACE product was then gel-purified. A TRBC-specific primer and a template-switching oligonucleotide were used to make first-strand cDNA, with the template-switching oligonucleotide providing a 5' anchor for RACE. Since the RACE amplicon was too long to sequence directly with short reads, the amplicon was concatemerized by ligation and then sheared by sonication. PAGE was used to isolate a size fraction of 100 to 300 bp, and that fraction then underwent shotgun sequencing on the Illumina platform. In separate sequencing runs on an Illumina GAII, 18.8 million 36-nt reads and 21.7 million 50-nt single-end reads were generated. The paper's processing steps were these. The pooled roughly 41,000,000 reads were assembled with iSSAKE using parameters -m 15, -o 2 and -r 0.7. Reads aligning to the ends of Ensembl TRBV gene predictions that carried unmatched junctional bases were used to seed de novo CDR3 beta assemblies. Rather than raw read depth, the number of matching assembled contigs was used to estimate clonotype abundance. Of the assembled clonotypes, approximately 2,100 (around 5.9%) had in-frame stop codons and were removed, leaving about 35,000 productive clonotypes. Of the 250 to 300 unique TCR sequences obtained by Sanger sequencing of cloned RACE products, just under 70% were also present in the Illumina assembly. TCRdb's own reprocessing of the public reads used fastp at Q25 and MiXCR and kept productive beta chains. Rows with a matching CDR3 protein are joined into one entry that keeps the most common DNA and genes. The V and J calls were determined by TCRdb, not by the authors. The sample yields 3,500 to 5,000 distinct CDR3 sequences; roughly two fifths were counted once. The ten largest clones represent about 3% of the sample.

The donor pool comprised 300 to 400 males and 150 to 200 females, all aged roughly 18 to 40 years. Peripheral leukocyte polyA+ RNA was isolated from 150 to 200 liters of pooled peripheral blood. A commercial mRNA preparation from normal human peripheral blood leukocytes pooled from approximately 570 individuals was used as the starting material. With regard to this clonotype: The antigen it binds to is not known. The sample holds no much larger clone one base away, and base qualities are not on file.

The clonotype was recovered from a pool of human donors in good health; the sample was commercial RNA pooled from many donors. Sequences were obtained from commercial RNA from peripheral blood pooled from many donors. The rearrangement combines TRBV20-1 with TRBJ1-1, with the D segment identity uncertain. The DNA is TGCAGTGCTAGAGGGGTCAACACTGAAGCTTTCTTT. Its protein product is CSARGVNTEAFF.